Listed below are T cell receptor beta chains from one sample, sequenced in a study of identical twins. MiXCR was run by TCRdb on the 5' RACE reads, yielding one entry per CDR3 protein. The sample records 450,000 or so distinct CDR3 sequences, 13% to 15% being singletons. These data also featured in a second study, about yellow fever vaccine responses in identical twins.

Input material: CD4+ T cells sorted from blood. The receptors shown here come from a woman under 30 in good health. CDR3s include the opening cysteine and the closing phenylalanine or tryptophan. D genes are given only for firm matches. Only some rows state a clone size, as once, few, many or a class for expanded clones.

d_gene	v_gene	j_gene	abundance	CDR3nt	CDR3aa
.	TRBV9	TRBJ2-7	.	TGTGCCAGCAGTCCCGCAGTTACCTACGAGCAGTACTTC	CASSPAVTYEQYF
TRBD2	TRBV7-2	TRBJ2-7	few	TGTGCCAGCAGCTTAAAAACGGGGGGTCCCCACGAGCAGTACTTC	CASSLKTGGPHEQYF
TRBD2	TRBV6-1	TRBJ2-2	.	TGTGCCAGTCAGTGGACTAGCGAGACTTACGGGGAGCTGTTTTTT	CASQWTSETYGELFF
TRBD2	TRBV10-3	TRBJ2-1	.	TGTGCCATCAGTCCAACTAGCGATGAGCAGTTCTTC	CAISPTSDEQFF
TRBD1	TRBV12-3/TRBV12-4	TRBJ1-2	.	TGTGCCAGCAGCCCTCGACAGGGTGTGGGCTACACCTTC	CASSPRQGVGYTF
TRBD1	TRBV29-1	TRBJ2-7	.	TGCAGCGCTGCGAGGACAGGGAGCTACGAGCAGTACTTC	CSAARTGSYEQYF
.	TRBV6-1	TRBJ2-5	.	TGTGCCAGCGGTCCGGCGCCGGGGACCCAGTACTTC	CASGPAPGTQYF
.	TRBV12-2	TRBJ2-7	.	TGTGCAAGTCGCTTAGCGCTCGGCAGGGTAATCTACGAGCAGTACTTC	CASRLALGRVIYEQYF
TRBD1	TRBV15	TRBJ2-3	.	TGTGCCACCAGCAAGGGACAGCAATCTAGCACAGATACGCAGTATTTT	CATSKGQQSSTDTQYF
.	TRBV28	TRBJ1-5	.	TGTGCCAGCAGTTTCGCGGCGGGAGGCGTCCGCAATCAGCCCCAGCATTTT	CASSFAAGGVRNQPQHF
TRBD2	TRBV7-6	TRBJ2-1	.	TGTGCCAGCGGAGGATTAGCGGGATCGTCCTACAATGAGCAGTTCTTC	CASGGLAGSSYNEQFF
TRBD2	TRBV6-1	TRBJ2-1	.	TGTGCCAGTGGGCTAGCGGGAGTCGAGGAGCAGTTCTTC	CASGLAGVEEQFF
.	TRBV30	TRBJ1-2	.	TGTGCCTGGAGTGCCGGACAGCCCTTCGGCTACACCTTC	CAWSAGQPFGYTF
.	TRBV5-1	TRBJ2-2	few	TGCGCCAGCCGCAGGTGGGACAACACCGGGGAGCTGTTTTTT	CASRRWDNTGELFF
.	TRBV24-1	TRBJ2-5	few	TGTGCCACCGGTGGGATTGGGGAGACCCAGTACTTC	CATGGIGETQYF
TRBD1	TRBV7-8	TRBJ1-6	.	TGTGCCAGCAGCTTAGTCGGGACAGGGGGCTTTATGGGTTCACCCCTCCACTTT	CASSLVGTGGFMGSPLHF
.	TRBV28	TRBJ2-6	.	TGTGCCAGCAGTTTATCTTCGGGACATTCTGGGGCCAACGTCCTGACTTTC	CASSLSSGHSGANVLTF
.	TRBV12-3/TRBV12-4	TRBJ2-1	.	TGTGCCAGCAGTTTAGTTGCCGGCAATGAGCAGTTCTTC	CASSLVAGNEQFF
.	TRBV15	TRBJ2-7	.	TGTGCCCCGACAACAAGAAACTACGAGCAGTACTTC	CAPTTRNYEQYF
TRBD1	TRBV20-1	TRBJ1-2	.	TGCAGTGCTAGAGATGTCTACAGGGGGGGCTACACCTTC	CSARDVYRGGYTF
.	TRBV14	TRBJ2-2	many	TGTGCCAGCAGCCAGGGTCTCACCGGGGAGCTGTTTTTT	CASSQGLTGELFF
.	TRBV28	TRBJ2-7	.	TGTGCCAGCAGGCCCTGGGACCGGCCCTACGAGCAGTACTTC	CASRPWDRPYEQYF
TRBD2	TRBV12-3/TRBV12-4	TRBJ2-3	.	TGTGCCACCGGACTAGCGGGGGACACAGATACGCAGTATTTT	CATGLAGDTDTQYF
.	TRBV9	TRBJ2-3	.	TGTGCCAGCAGCGTAGCTACCTGGAGCGGAGATACGCAGTATTTT	CASSVATWSGDTQYF
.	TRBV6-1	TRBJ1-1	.	TGTGCCAGCAGTGAGGTTGGGGGGTACACTGAAGCTTTCTTT	CASSEVGGYTEAFF
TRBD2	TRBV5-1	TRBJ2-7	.	TGCGCCAGCAGCTTGGTCACTAGCGTCTACGAGCAGTACTTC	CASSLVTSVYEQYF
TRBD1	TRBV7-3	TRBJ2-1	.	TGTGCCAGCAGCTTAAGAGGGGGACAGGGCAATGAGCAGTTCTTC	CASSLRGGQGNEQFF
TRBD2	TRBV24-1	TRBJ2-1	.	TGTGCCACCAGTGAGCCTAGCGGGGGAGACAATGAGCAGTTCTTC	CATSEPSGGDNEQFF
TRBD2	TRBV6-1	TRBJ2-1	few	TGTGCCAGCAGTCTTACATCTGGGCAGGGACTAAATGAGCAGTTCTTC	CASSLTSGQGLNEQFF
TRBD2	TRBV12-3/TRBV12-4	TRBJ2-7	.	TGTGCCAGCAGTCTTAGCGGGAGGGAACCCTACGAGCAGTACTTC	CASSLSGREPYEQYF